These T cell receptor beta chains were read from a single sample in a study of T-cell reconstitution after alpha-beta-depleted transplantation in children. TCRdb analysed the PCR reads with MiXCR anew, one entry per CDR3 protein. Altogether roughly 89,000 distinct CDR3 sequences are present, 9% to 15% being singletons, with the ten largest covering around 14%. Sequencing was performed on PBMCs from the stem cell graft donor, taken from the stem cell graft. The receptors shown here come from a human donor who donated a stem cell graft to a child with inherited bone marrow failure. The CDR3 runs from the conserved cysteine through the conserved F or W. Size values are once, few and many counts, or a class for expanded clones, and some rows have none.

v_call clone_size cdr3_length cdr3_aa
TRBV27 . 19 CASPGWDRGPGHSTDRQYF
TRBV20-1 . 12 CSASPLSRELFF
TRBV7-9 . 14 CASSLAGAYTEAFF
TRBV6-2/TRBV6-3 many 14 CASISRGEADTQYF
TRBV7-3 many 14 CASSPAGTSNEQFF
TRBV20-1 many 14 CSAREFSGANVLTF
TRBV5-5 many 15 CASSPLAGGVGELFF
TRBV11-2 many 14 CASSLGQGWYEQYF
TRBV18 many 14 CASSPPDSRYEQYF
TRBV7-9 once 15 CASSLVLSSYNEQFF
TRBV5-6 few 15 CASSPLAGAFYEQYF
TRBV19 few 15 CASSIDIGWGASLHF
TRBV5-1 many 16 CASSVAGGTGYYEQYF
TRBV7-3 many 15 CASSRWQEGDNEQFF
TRBV7-2 many 13 CASSYRDANEQYF
TRBV7-2 many 12 CASSELGNEQFF
TRBV19 . 13 CASGTGSSYEQYF
TRBV27 many 14 CASSPGTADSPLHF
TRBV7-9 many 15 CASSPLGARTDTQYF
TRBV5-6 . 17 CASTHSLRWGQLIEAFF
TRBV29-1 many 13 CSGGQGDTGELFF
TRBV6-5 many 16 CASSYSGKGTGNTIYF
TRBV7-2 many 15 CASSSRDKLYNEQFF